This entry is about one T cell receptor beta chain. TCRdb passed the RACE reads through MiXCR, listing each CDR3 protein once. In the table there are just over 95,000 distinct CDR3 sequences, 27% of which are singletons. The CDR3 is 19 residues long. The V segment lost 0 bases and the J segment 9 bases; nucleotides outside the gene matches: 21. From germline, CDR1 is LGHNA and CDR2 YNFKEQ. This specimen comes from a study of human T cells and chemical hapten exposure. Sample time point: patch test 3, about 24 weeks after DPC sensitization. Described treatment: therapeutic diphenylcyclopropenone sensitization with weekly scalp DPC.

The J gene is TRBJ2-7, the V gene TRBV4-2, with 9 bases fitting TRBD2. The material was whole blood, obtained in connection with sensitization to the hapten diphenylcyclopropenone (DPC). The TCR was taken from a man in his forties with alopecia areata. Some clones in this sample may be carry-over from other donors' samples. The CDR3 DNA follows: TGTGCCAGCAGCCAAGATTGGGCTAGCGGGAACATATTAGATACCGGGCAGTACTTC. It yields the protein CASSQDWASGNILDTGQYF.